Shown below are 28 T cell receptor beta chains from a single sample sequenced in a study of shared clonotypes between healthy human individuals. Only in-frame clones appear in the TCRdb table, and some are missing; sequencing was by immunoSEQ multiplex PCR. The sample holds about 340,000 clones, more than 60% seen once. The sample comprised memory CD4+ T cells sorted from blood. Subset described: CD45RA-negative fraction. The source of these receptors is a man aged 25 to 45 in good health.

This clone was found once. This chain joins TRBV7-9 and TRBJ1-4, with D unresolved. Per the germline V gene, CDR1 is SEHNR and CDR2 is FQNEAQ (reference sequence). Trimming pared 1 base from V and 7 bases from J, leaving 10 bases between. The CDR3 spans 14 residues. The CDR3 sequence is CASSLEGSPEKLFF. In DNA, the CDR3 is TGTGCCAGCAGCTTAGAAGGGTCTCCTGAAAAACTGTTTTTT.

The table lists this clone with many counts. V is TRBV6-4 and J is TRBJ2-3; TRBD2 matches 8 bases. The CDR3 extends over 13 amino acids. Germline V gene lookup returns CDR1 MRHNA and CDR2 SNTAGT. The V gene end was trimmed by 5 bases and the J gene end by 6 bases; junction bases not matched to a gene: 4. CDR3 sequence (DNA): TGTGCCAGCAGTCGCCGGGAGGGGGATACGCAGTATTTT. It encodes CASSRREGDTQYF.

The chain is built from TRBV10-3 and TRBJ2-7, with 9 nucleotides matching TRBD2. The length of the CDR3 is 15 residues. Per germline, CDR1 ENHRY and CDR2 SYGVKD. Trimming cost V 4 bases and J 6 bases; bases outside gene matches: 10. The CDR3 DNA reads as TGTGCCATCAGTGCCGGAGCGGGAGGCTCTACCGAGCAGTACTTC. Residues: CAISAGAGGSTEQYF.

The chain joins TRBV7-1 to TRBJ2-2, with 12 bases lining up with TRBD2. TRBV7-1 is an ORF; its function is uncertain. The junction had 2 bases not matched to a gene; V was cut back by 3 bases and J by 0 bases. CDR3 size: 17 residues. The CDR3 DNA follows: TGTGCCAGCAGCTCCGGGACTAGCGGGTCGAACACCGGGGAGCTGTTTTTT. Protein product: CASSSGTSGSNTGELFF.

The chain combines TRBV28 with TRBJ1-3; D is unresolved. CDR3 size: 12 residues. V lost 3 bases to trimming and J lost 4 bases, with 4 bases between them. Germline CDR1 and CDR2: MDHEN and SYDVKM. The CDR3 sequence: CASSFWGNTIYF. CDR3 DNA: TGTGCCAGCAGTTTTTGGGGAAACACCATATATTTT.

The chain carries TRBV18 and TRBJ1-4; D unresolved. Germline CDR1 reads KGHSH; CDR2 reads LQKENI. The CDR3 is made up of 16 amino acids. Trimming pared 0 bases from V and 8 bases from J, leaving 16 bases between. CDR3 nucleotide sequence: TGTGCCAGCTCACCACCGGGTTCCATGGCGGGGGAAAAACTGTTTTTT. Protein product: CASSPPGSMAGEKLFF.

The V call is TRBV2, the J call TRBJ2-5; TRBD2 might be the D (6 bases). V gave up 1 base and J gave up 7 bases, with 13 bases separating them. The V gene's germline CDR1 is SNHLY and CDR2 FYNNEI. The CDR3 spans 14 residues. The CDR3 spells CASSEGLATGTQYF. CDR3 bases: TGTGCCAGCAGTGAAGGGCTAGCGACGGGGACCCAGTACTTC.

The V call is TRBV28, the J call TRBJ2-3, with 15 bases fitting TRBD2. CDR3 length: 17 amino acids. The V gene end was trimmed by 4 bases and the J gene end by 3 bases; junction bases not matched to a gene: 5. CDR1 MDHEN and CDR2 SYDVKM come from the germline V gene. CDR3 residues: CASSSVGLAGGTDTQYF. Written as DNA, the CDR3 is TGTGCCAGCAGTTCAGTAGGACTAGCGGGAGGGACAGATACGCAGTATTTT.

The genes are TRBV6-1 and TRBJ1-2; D gene ambiguous. The germline V gene encodes CDR1 MNHNS and CDR2 SASEGT. V shed 0 bases and J shed 2 bases, with 7 bases lying between them. This CDR3 is built from 14 residues. DNA of the CDR3: TGTGCCAGCAGTGAAGCCCGCTTGAACTATGGCTACACCTTC. Its protein is CASSEARLNYGYTF.

For this clone: Other nucleotide sequences from this sample produce the same CDR3. Here the CDR3 DNA reads TGTGCCAGCTCACCGGGACAGGGATACAATGAGCAGTTCTTC. It translates to CASSPGQGYNEQFF. The V gene is TRBV18, the J gene TRBJ2-1, with 9 bases aligning to TRBD1. The CDR3 totals 14 residues. Germline loops: CDR1 KGHSH, CDR2 LQKENI. Trimming took 3 bases from V and 4 from J; bases not matched to a gene: 1.

V and J are TRBV7-7 and TRBJ2-1, with 7 bases that match TRBD1. This CDR3 is built from 13 residues. The germline gives CDR1 SSHAT, CDR2 FNYEAQ (reference sequence). The V segment lost 4 bases and the J segment 7 bases; nucleotides outside the gene matches: 4. The CDR3 loop reads CASSSTGRNEQFF. The CDR3 bases are TGTGCCAGCAGCTCGACAGGGAGAAATGAGCAGTTCTTC.

The rearrangement joins TRBV28 to TRBJ2-5, with D tentatively TRBD2 (5 bases). Germline V lookup: CDR1 MDHEN, CDR2 SYDVKM. CDR3 size: 14 residues. Trimming cost V 9 bases and J 2 bases, with 16 bases left between them. CDR3 loop: CARLVAEKQETQYF. The CDR3, as DNA: TGTGCCAGACTAGTGGCAGAGAAACAAGAGACCCAGTACTTC.

This rearrangement joins TRBV2 to TRBJ2-3; D possibly corresponds to TRBD2 (6 bases). V gave up 6 bases and J gave up 0 bases, with 13 bases separating them. The CDR3 length is 15 residues. The V gene's germline CDR1 is SNHLY and CDR2 FYNNEI. The CDR3 DNA reads TGTGCCAGCAGGGACTACTCGACTAGCACAGATACGCAGTATTTT. Encoded protein: CASRDYSTSTDTQYF.

The genes are TRBV9 and TRBJ2-5; possible D gene TRBD2, 5 bases. V lost 0 bases and J 2 bases, leaving 8 bases between the germline ends. Per germline, CDR1 SGDLS and CDR2 YYNGEE. The CDR3 spans 14 residues. CDR3 residues: CASSVAGIQETQYF. CDR3 DNA sequence: TGTGCCAGCAGCGTAGCGGGGATACAAGAGACCCAGTACTTC.

The chain combines TRBV6-6 with TRBJ1-4; a possible D gene is TRBD1 (5 bases). The CDR3 contains 15 residues. Trimming shortened V by 2 bases and J by 3 bases, and 10 bases separated the two germline ends. Looked up from germline, CDR1 is MNHNY and CDR2 is SVGAGI (reference sequence). The CDR3 spells CASSYAGLSNEKLFF. For the CDR3, the DNA is TGTGCCAGCAGTTACGCGGGGCTATCTAATGAAAAACTGTTTTTT.

The chain recombines TRBV29-1 with TRBJ2-1; 9 bases align to TRBD2. V gave up 5 bases and J gave up 4 bases; unmatched junction bases: 6. The CDR3 is made up of 14 amino acids. Germline V CDR1 and CDR2: SQVTM, ANQGSEA. The CDR3 loop is CSVMTSGLYNEQFF. The CDR3 nucleotides are TGCAGCGTTATGACTAGCGGCCTTTACAATGAGCAGTTCTTC.

The chain links TRBV10-3 to TRBJ2-3; 9 bases line up with TRBD2. This CDR3 is 17 amino acids long. Germline loops: CDR1 ENHRY, CDR2 SYGVKD. V shed 3 bases and J 3 bases; nucleotides not matched to a gene: 10. DNA of the CDR3: TGTGCCATCAGTGATCCCGCCTCTAGCGGGGCTACAGATACGCAGTATTTT. This encodes CAISDPASSGATDTQYF.

This clone has at least ten counts. Distinct nucleotide sequences in the sample also encode this CDR3. The chain employs TRBV18 and TRBJ2-6; D gene ambiguous. The CDR3 covers 13 residues. Germline-derived CDR1 and CDR2 are KGHSH and LQKENI. Trimming took 6 bases from V and 0 from J, leaving 3 bases between them. The CDR3 loop reads CASSGSGANVLTF. CDR3 DNA sequence: TGTGCCAGCTCGGGCTCTGGGGCCAACGTCCTGACTTTC.

The V and J genes are TRBV29-1 and TRBJ2-2, with 11 bases fitting TRBD2. CDR1 SQVTM and CDR2 ANQGSEA come from the germline V gene. V was clipped by 8 bases and J by 3 bases; unmatched bases: 5. This CDR3 has 14 amino acids. The CDR3 here is CSTTSGSDTGELFF. In nucleotides, the CDR3 is TGCAGCACCACTAGCGGGAGCGACACCGGGGAGCTGTTTTTT.

The chain couples TRBV5-4 to TRBJ1-1; unclear D gene. The CDR3 contains 14 residues. CDR1 is SGHNT and CDR2 is YYREEE in the germline V gene (reference sequence). V was trimmed by 2 bases and J by 5 bases, leaving 13 bases between them. CDR3 sequence reads: CASSFPGRGTEAFF. CDR3 DNA: TGTGCCAGCAGCTTTCCGGGCCGGGGAACTGAAGCTTTCTTT.

The CDR3 protein is CASRDPGANVLTF. Here the CDR3 DNA reads TGCGCCAGCAGGGACCCTGGGGCCAACGTCCTGACTTTC. J is TRBJ2-6 and V is TRBV5-1; unclear D gene. The CDR3 has 13 amino acids. The germline gives CDR1 SGHRS, CDR2 YFSETQ. The V end lost 5 bases, the J end lost 2 bases, and 5 bases lay between the germline ends.

The chain uses TRBV7-8 and TRBJ2-2; the D is unclear. With 5 bases removed from V and 5 bases from J, the gap between germline ends came to 9 bases. Germline CDR1 and CDR2: SGHVS and FQNEAQ. The CDR3 has 13 amino acids. The CDR3 here is CASSTRWTGELFF. The CDR3 DNA sequence: TGTGCCAGCAGCACCCGCTGGACCGGGGAGCTGTTTTTT.

This CDR3 reads CASSRDHSYEQYF. Here the CDR3 DNA reads TGTGCCAGCAGTCGGGACCACTCCTACGAGCAGTACTTC. The V and J genes are TRBV27 and TRBJ2-7; D may correspond to TRBD1 or TRBD2 (5 bases each). The ends were cut back, 5 bases at V and 0 bases at J, with 8 bases in the middle. Looked up from germline, CDR1 is MNHEY and CDR2 is SMNVEV (reference sequence). CDR3 length: 13 residues.

The genes are TRBV4-3 and TRBJ2-1; the match to TRBD2 covers 8 bases. This CDR3 has 15 residues. V lost 1 base and J lost 9; bases outside the gene matches: 8. The germline V gene encodes CDR1 LGHNA and CDR2 YSLEER. CDR3 sequence (DNA): TGCGCCAGCAGCCAAGCGGGACTAGTTGATTCTGAGCAGTTCTTC. Its translation: CASSQAGLVDSEQFF.

With regard to this clone: It may be a read error: a sequence one base away is much more abundant. At the DNA level, this CDR3 is encoded by other sequences in the same sample as well. The chain joins TRBV7-9 to TRBJ1-1; D remains unclear. The CDR3 has 13 amino acids. Looked up from germline, CDR1 is SEHNR and CDR2 is FQNEAQ (reference sequence). Trimming removed 1 base from V and 1 base from J, with 4 bases in between. CDR3 bases: TGTGCCAGCAGCTTAGTCGCGAACACTGAAGCTTTCTTT. Translation gives CASSLVANTEAFF.

The gene calls are TRBV30 and TRBJ1-5; D perhaps matches TRBD1 (6 bases). The germline gives CDR1 GTSNPN, CDR2 SVGIG (reference sequence). Trimming pared 3 bases from V and 5 bases from J, leaving 11 bases between. This CDR3 is 13 amino acids long. The CDR3 region has the DNA TGTGCCTGGAGCAAACAGGGTTATCAGCCCCAGCATTTT. It translates to CAWSKQGYQPQHF.

The chain recombines TRBV10-2 with TRBJ1-5, with a weak D call TRBD1 (6 bases). In germline, CDR1 is WSHSY, CDR2 SAAADI. Trimming cost V 6 bases and J 6 bases, with 12 bases left between them. This CDR3 has 13 residues. Written as DNA, the CDR3 is TGCGCCAGCAGACACAGGGTCGGTCAGCCCCAGCATTTT. Its protein is CASRHRVGQPQHF.

The CDR3 sequence is CAISRTGVLNTEAFF. The CDR3 coding sequence is TGTGCCATCAGCAGGACAGGGGTATTGAACACTGAAGCTTTCTTT. The chain combines TRBV10-3 with TRBJ1-1; TRBD1 matches 9 bases. The V and J ends lost 6 bases and 0 bases, in that order; junction bases with no gene match: 5. This CDR3 contains 15 residues. The germline V gene has CDR1 ENHRY and CDR2 SYGVKD.